Listed here is a single TCR beta chain. Germline V gene sequence: CDR1 KGHSH, CDR2 LQKENI. This CDR3 contains 16 residues. The ends were cut back, 1 base at V and 0 bases at J, with 12 bases in the middle. This entry belongs to a study of patients and donors after allogeneic stem cell transplantation. From the RT-PCR reads, TCRdb called clonotypes with MiXCR, one entry per CDR3 protein. The data hold 100,000 to 130,000 distinct CDR3 sequences, with 35% observed a single time. The rearrangement uses TRBV18 and TRBJ1-1; a possible D gene is TRBD1 (5 bases). The sample comprised blood, either unsorted or a sorted T cell fraction (not recorded which). This receptor was taken from a human donor who was either an allogeneic HSCT recipient or a stem cell or donor lymphocyte infusion donor (not recorded which). It is not recorded whose cells these are; they may come from a transplant donor. The CDR3 loop reads CASSPLVTAMNTEAFF. As DNA, the CDR3 is TGTGCCAGCTCACCACTGGTGACAGCCATGAACACTGAAGCTTTCTTT.